This is a list of T cell receptor beta chains from one sample in a study of tissue T cells after allogeneic stem cell transplantation. Measured with immunoSEQ multiplex PCR; TCRdb has only the in-frame clones, and not every one. The table lists over 2,000 clones, about 60% of them singletons. Specimen: ileal tissue, collected at autopsy. All receptors derive from a male patient at least 60 years old with steroid-refractory graft-versus-host disease after an allogeneic stem cell transplant. A share of the T cells may be of graft donor origin. CDR3s include the opening cysteine and the closing phenylalanine or tryptophan. The D gene is left open where the match is weak. Clone size, where shown, is once, few, many, or a class for clones that have expanded.

>-|TRBV5-5|-|TRBJ1-1|14
CASSFMRGSTEAFF
TGTGCCAGCAGCTTCATGAGGGGGAGTACTGAAGCTTTCTTT
>-|TRBV12-3/TRBV12-4|-|TRBJ1-4|12
CASSLPNKKLFF
TGTGCCAGCAGTTTACCCAACAAAAAACTGTTTTTT
>-|TRBV7-2|few|TRBJ2-1|15
CASSLLQLSYNEQFF
TGTGCCAGCAGCTTATTGCAGCTCTCCTACAATGAGCAGTTCTTC
>TRBD1|TRBV29-1|few|TRBJ2-7|11
CSVRDRGEQYF
TGCAGCGTTCGGGACAGGGGCGAGCAGTACTTC
>TRBD1|TRBV27|-|TRBJ1-5|18
CASSPGQLIGYSNQPQHF
TGTGCCAGCAGTCCGGGACAGTTGATAGGATATAGCAATCAGCCCCAGCATTTT
>-|TRBV29-1|-|TRBJ2-7|15
CSVRLLVHRAYEQYF
TGCAGCGTTAGGTTGCTGGTTCACAGAGCCTACGAGCAGTACTTC
>-|TRBV19|-|TRBJ1-2|13
CATRGFILEGYTF
TGTGCCACCCGAGGATTCATCTTGGAGGGCTACACCTTC
>-|TRBV7-2|large|TRBJ2-1|13
CASSLDQLNEQFF
TGTGCCAGCAGCTTAGATCAACTTAATGAGCAGTTCTTC
>TRBD2|TRBV19|few|TRBJ2-5|15
CASGGLRGGTETQYF
TGTGCCTCTGGGGGTTTGCGCGGGGGGACGGAGACCCAGTACTTC
>-|TRBV6-5|medium-sized|TRBJ2-7|14
CASTNIAGSYEQYF
TGTGCCAGCACCAACATTGCAGGGTCCTACGAGCAGTACTTC
>-|TRBV12-3/TRBV12-4|once|TRBJ1-5|13
CASSFRRGEPQHF
TGTGCCAGCAGTTTTCGGAGGGGTGAGCCCCAGCATTTT